This TCR beta chain was sequenced for a study of identical twins. Study results and limitations: Twins showed weaker excess sharing in their beta out-of-frame sequences.

Losses at the gene ends were 1 base for V and 2 bases for J; bases not matched to a gene: 2. The CDR3 length is 16 residues. Looked up from germline, CDR1 is MGHDK and CDR2 is SYGVNS. A universal primer site was created by template switching, with the cDNA bearing unique molecular identifiers. Via MiXCR, TCRdb re-called the 5' RACE reads, giving one row per CDR3 protein. The profile shows approximately 1.8 million distinct CDR3 sequences, roughly a third of them singletons. In regard to this clonotype: Its antigen is still unknown.

The sequenced material came from cord blood. This receptor was obtained from a newborn girl in good health. V gene TRBV25-1 combines with J gene TRBJ2-7; 13 nucleotides match TRBD2. The CDR3 nucleotides read TGTGCCAGCAGTGAATCACTAGCGGGGGGGCCCTACGAGCAGTACTTC. It is translated as CASSESLAGGPYEQYF.